This T cell receptor beta chain stems from a study of T cell clonotyping in hematopoietic cell transplantation. Only in-frame clones appear in the TCRdb table, and some are missing; sequencing was by immunoSEQ multiplex PCR. Found here are tens of thousands of clones, approximately 95% of them singletons; the top ten hold roughly 0.9%. Worth noting for this clone: Its target is unknown.

Regarding the study as a whole: Broader posttransplant TCR repertoire diversity was predicted by graft donor and pretransplant recipient Inverse Simpson Index values. Recipient TCR diversity dropped after transplant; expanded clonotypes rose from day 30 to 180. Few recipient clonotypes overlapped donors; over 97% were de novo at given depth.

The TCR sequence derives from a man aged 25 to 40 in good health. Some clones in this sample may be carry-over from other donors' samples. Sequencing input: peripheral blood mononuclear cells.

CDR3 in amino acids: CASRQSLYEQYF. CDR3 bases: TGTGCCAGCCGGCAGTCTCTATACGAGCAGTACTTC. The chain uses TRBV6-1 and TRBJ2-7; no reliable D call. The CDR3 spans 12 residues. Germline V gene lookup returns CDR1 MNHNS and CDR2 SASEGT. V was shortened by 8 bases and J by 4 bases, with 12 bases between the two germline ends.